The T cell receptor (beta chain) under discussion was sequenced for a study of cytomegalovirus exposure and HLA in healthy donors. Profiled with immunoSEQ multiplex PCR; TCRdb holds only in-frame clones, not every one. The sample carries about 88,000 clones, about four fifths recorded once. This clone has just one count. Material: PBMCs. This TCR derives from a woman between 18 and 29 years old in good health and CMV-seropositive.

In nucleotides, the CDR3 is TGTGCCAGCAGCTTAGGGACTAGCGGGAAGACAGATACGCAGTATTTT. Residues: CASSLGTSGKTDTQYF. This chain links TRBV7-9 with TRBJ2-3; 12 bases agree with TRBD2. Trimming removed 1 base from V and 3 bases from J; junction bases left unmatched: 2. Germline V gives CDR1 SEHNR, CDR2 FQNEAQ (reference sequence). The CDR3 is 16 amino acids. The full variable domain, with the rest looked up from reference TRBV7-9 and TRBJ2-3, is DTGVSQNPRHKITKRGQNVTFRCDPISEHNRLYWYRQTLGQGPEFLTYFQNEAQLEKSRLLSDRFSAERPKGSFSTLEIQRTEQGDSAMYLCASSLGTSGKTDTQYFGPGTRLTVL.